This T cell receptor (beta chain) was captured by sequencing in a study of blood T cell repertoires in COVID-19. Turning to the study itself: The study drew acute and convalescent COVID-19 samples from the United States, Italy and Spain. Nucleic acid was either cDNA or gDNA, and it came from T cells, B-cell-depleted T cells, or PBMCs.

Original processing methods: Reference gene primers were amplified, and this amplification served to estimate nucleated cell counts. Profiling relied on immunoSEQ multiplex PCR, and the TCRdb table lists in-frame clones only, not all of them. The V and J calls and the clone size are those of that table, but D and trimming were determined from the DNA. In the table there are 250,000 to 350,000 clones, approximately 90% of which are singletons. Followed over time, Seattle patients had been enrolled while infection was active. This receptor was identified in a woman in her twenties or thirties with COVID-19, enrolled during active disease. Material: peripheral blood.

The CDR3 DNA is TGTGCCAGCAGGCGGGAGTTCACCTCAGATGAGCAGTTCTTC. It encodes CASRREFTSDEQFF. J is TRBJ2-1 and V is TRBV2; 7 nucleotides agree with TRBD2. With 6 bases clipped from V and 8 bases from J, the junction kept 10 bases outside the gene matches. The germline gives CDR1 SNHLY, CDR2 FYNNEI. This CDR3 comprises 14 residues.